The rows below give T cell receptor beta chains drawn from one sample of a study of cytomegalovirus exposure and HLA in healthy donors. Measured with immunoSEQ multiplex PCR; TCRdb has only the in-frame clones, and not every one. The repertoire holds 150,000 to 200,000 clones, with less than 90% as singletons. Sequenced sample: PBMCs. Receptor source: a woman aged 18 to 35 in good health and CMV-seronegative. CDR3s include the opening cysteine and the closing phenylalanine or tryptophan. A D gene is named only where the DNA matches it firmly. Not all rows give a size; the values are once, few, many and, for expanded clones, a class.

D: .
size: .
J: TRBJ1-1
V: TRBV10-2
CDR3: CASSESAGPEAFF
DNA: TGCGCCAGCAGTGAGTCGGCAGGGCCTGAAGCTTTCTTT

D: TRBD1
size: .
J: TRBJ1-3
V: TRBV9
CDR3: CASSVEARGASNTIYF
DNA: TGTGCCAGCAGCGTAGAGGCCAGGGGGGCCTCTAACACCATATATTTT

D: TRBD1
size: .
J: TRBJ1-1
V: TRBV27
CDR3: CASSWTGQRTEAFF
DNA: TGTGCCAGCAGCTGGACAGGGCAACGCACTGAAGCTTTCTTT

D: .
size: few
J: TRBJ1-2
V: TRBV29-1
CDR3: CSVAQNYGYTF
DNA: TGCAGCGTTGCCCAAAACTATGGCTACACCTTC

D: .
size: once
J: TRBJ1-5
V: TRBV2
CDR3: CASSRRVLNQPQHF
DNA: TGTGCCAGCAGTCGCAGGGTTCTGAATCAGCCCCAGCATTTT

D: .
size: .
J: TRBJ2-7
V: TRBV29-1
CDR3: CSVEDRLLYEQYF
DNA: TGCAGCGTTGAAGATCGACTACTCTACGAGCAGTACTTC

D: .
size: .
J: TRBJ1-2
V: TRBV6-5
CDR3: CASSYARQSSYGYTF
DNA: TGTGCCAGCAGTTACGCCCGACAGAGTAGTTATGGCTACACCTTC

D: TRBD1
size: .
J: TRBJ1-2
V: TRBV5-1
CDR3: CASSYWTGGGNYGYTF
DNA: TGCGCCAGCAGCTACTGGACAGGGGGCGGGAACTATGGCTACACCTTC

D: .
size: .
J: TRBJ1-5
V: TRBV4-1
CDR3: CASSQEWQVSNQPQHF
DNA: TGCGCCAGCAGCCAAGAGTGGCAGGTTAGCAATCAGCCCCAGCATTTT

D: TRBD1
size: .
J: TRBJ2-6
V: TRBV13
CDR3: CASSPTDRATRSGANVLTF
DNA: TGTGCCAGCAGCCCCACGGACAGGGCTACTCGCTCTGGGGCCAACGTCCTGACTTTC

D: .
size: .
J: TRBJ2-7
V: TRBV2
CDR3: CASAQLLVEF
DNA: TGTGCCAGCGCGCAGCTTCTTGTGGAGTTC

D: TRBD2
size: .
J: TRBJ2-1
V: TRBV6-5
CDR3: CASTSGALEQFF
DNA: TGTGCCAGCACTAGCGGGGCTTTGGAGCAGTTCTTC

D: TRBD2
size: .
J: TRBJ2-1
V: TRBV5-6
CDR3: CASSHGLAGLLSEQFF
DNA: TGTGCCAGCAGCCACGGACTAGCGGGGTTACTCAGTGAGCAGTTCTTC

D: TRBD2
size: once
J: TRBJ2-5
V: TRBV5-1
CDR3: CASSFGLAGVQETQYF
DNA: TGCGCCAGCAGCTTCGGACTAGCGGGCGTACAAGAGACCCAGTACTTC

D: .
size: .
J: TRBJ2-7
V: TRBV7-9
CDR3: CASAAARSSYEQYF
DNA: TGTGCCAGCGCGGCGGCCCGATCCTCCTACGAGCAGTACTTC

D: .
size: .
J: TRBJ1-6
V: TRBV25-1
CDR3: CASSEFGVDDSPLHF
DNA: TGTGCCAGCAGTGAATTCGGGGTGGATGATTCACCCCTCCACTTT

D: TRBD2
size: .
J: TRBJ2-2
V: TRBV10-1
CDR3: CASSPRLAGATGELFF
DNA: TGCGCCAGCAGTCCAAGACTAGCGGGAGCCACCGGGGAGCTGTTTTTT